This T cell receptor (beta chain) was captured in a study of T cells in Graves' hyperthyroidism and ophthalmopathy. Broader study findings: Before onset, by a median of about seven months, the model predicted ophthalmopathy. Most thyroid clonotypes with frequency above 0.001 were detected in blood.

Points on this clonotype: The antigen is not known.

PBMCs were sourced from roughly 9.1 ml fresh peripheral blood. Germline V CDR1 and CDR2: MNHEY, SVGEGT. V lost 6 bases, J lost 7 bases, and 6 bases stayed unmatched. There are 14 residues in the CDR3. Researchers took RNA transcripts and amplified the TCR beta CDR3 regions from them. Using the HTBI primer set, a first-round RT-PCR was run on the TCR CDR3. TCRdb used MiXCR to reprocess the multiplex PCR reads, holding one entry per CDR3 protein. The top ten clones hold 7.5% to 8% of a sample with some 440,000 distinct CDR3 sequences, 15% to 17% of them seen once. The TCR was taken from a woman under 30 with Graves' hyperthyroidism. The V and J genes are TRBV6-2 or TRBV6-3 and TRBJ1-5; TRBD1 aligns across 10 bases. Sequenced input: blood. The CDR3: CASSSGQGIQPQHF. The DNA of the CDR3 is TGTGCCAGCAGCTCGGGACAGGGGATCCAGCCCCAGCATTTT.